The 14 T cell receptor beta chains listed next were all sequenced from one sample in a study of blood T cell repertoires in COVID-19. The method was immunoSEQ multiplex PCR; TCRdb's version includes in-frame clones alone and lacks a portion of them. Found here are fewer than 200,000 clones, roughly 80% of them singletons; the top ten hold approximately 1.4%. Sequenced input: peripheral blood. The receptors derive from a human donor in a cohort sampled during active COVID-19.

The CDR3 nucleotides read TGTGCCAGCAGCCAAGATTTTGGTTCAAGCGGGGCCAACGTCCTGACTTTC. It encodes CASSQDFGSSGANVLTF. J is TRBJ2-6 and V is TRBV4-2; D unresolved. Germline V lookup: CDR1 LGHNA, CDR2 YNFKEQ. Trimming cost V 0 bases and J 4 bases, with 13 bases left between them. The CDR3 loop spans 17 amino acids.

The chain has TRBV3-1 (or the pseudogene TRBV3-2) and TRBJ1-2; tentative D call: TRBD1 (5 bases). The CDR3 consists of 12 residues. Trimming cost V 4 bases and J 5 bases, with 8 bases left between them. Germline V gives CDR1 LGHDT, CDR2 YNNKEL (reference sequence). CDR3 amino acids: CASSRGGYGYTF. The DNA of the CDR3 is TGTGCCAGCAGCCGGGGGGGGTATGGCTACACCTTC.

J is TRBJ2-7 and V is TRBV28; TRBD1 aligns across 7 bases. Germline V gene lookup returns CDR1 MDHEN and CDR2 SYDVKM. CDR3 length equals 14 residues. V was clipped by 5 bases and J by 4 bases; unmatched bases: 8. The CDR3: CASSLDRDGYEQYF. The CDR3 DNA is TGTGCCAGCAGTCTAGACAGGGATGGTTACGAGCAGTACTTC.

CDR3 coding DNA: TGTGCCAGCAGCCGGACTAGCGGGGTTCCGGAGCAGTACTTC. It is translated as CASSRTSGVPEQYF. The V gene is TRBV6-5, the J gene TRBJ2-7; 12 bases agree with TRBD2. The CDR3 runs to 14 residues. V trimming: 6 bases; J trimming: 7 bases; junction bases outside the gene matches: 7. Germline CDR1 MNHEY, CDR2 SVGAGI.

The chain joins TRBV18 to TRBJ1-1; perhaps TRBD1 as D (6 bases). Germline-derived CDR1 and CDR2 are KGHSH and LQKENI. The CDR3 runs to 15 residues. V was pared by 3 bases and J by 0 bases, with 11 bases between. CDR3 region: CASSPRDTMNTEAFF. As DNA, the CDR3 is TGTGCCAGCTCACCCCGGGACACCATGAACACTGAAGCTTTCTTT.

This chain uses TRBV7-6 with TRBJ2-7; 7 bases fit TRBD1. Germline CDR1 is SGHVS and CDR2 is FNYEAQ. The CDR3 loop spans 17 amino acids. V was clipped by 0 bases and J by 4 bases; unmatched bases: 12. CDR3 nucleotides: TGTGCCAGCAGCTTAGCGAAGGGTTCTCGACAGGGTTACGAGCAGTACTTC. This codes for CASSLAKGSRQGYEQYF.

This clone has more than one count but fewer than ten. The CDR3 DNA is TGTGCCAGCAGTCCTATTTTGCTCGGAGCGGATACGCAGTATTTT. Translated: CASSPILLGADTQYF. The rearrangement joins TRBV27 to TRBJ2-3; D call uncertain. This CDR3 has 15 residues. In germline, CDR1 is MNHEY, CDR2 SMNVEV (reference sequence). The ends were cut back, 5 bases at V and 6 bases at J, with 18 bases in the middle.

This rearrangement joins TRBV27 to TRBJ2-6, with D perhaps matching TRBD1 (5 bases). The V end was cut by 5 bases, the J end by 4 bases, with 6 bases between. Germline V gene lookup returns CDR1 MNHEY and CDR2 SMNVEV (reference sequence). There are 13 residues in the CDR3. This CDR3 reads CASSRQGANVLTF. The CDR3 DNA is TGTGCCAGCAGTCGACAGGGGGCCAACGTCCTGACTTTC.

This chain uses TRBV10-3 with TRBJ2-5, with D hard to call. Germline-derived CDR1 and CDR2 are ENHRY and SYGVKD. V lost 6 bases to trimming and J lost 2 bases, with 7 bases between them. The CDR3 covers 12 residues. CDR3 bases: TGTGCCATCAGGGCAGGACAAGAGACCCAGTACTTC. Translating gives CAIRAGQETQYF.

V and J are TRBV6-2 or TRBV6-3 and TRBJ2-6, with a possible D match to TRBD1 (6 bases). This CDR3 is built from 16 residues. The germline gives CDR1 MNHEY, CDR2 SVGEGT. V lost 6 bases and J lost 1, with 13 bases in between. CDR3 in DNA: TGTGCCAGCAGCCTGAACAGGGTTTCTGGGGCCAACGTCCTGACTTTC. This translates into CASSLNRVSGANVLTF.

The V and J genes are TRBV19 and TRBJ2-7; D is undetermined. V was pared by 5 bases and J by 3 bases, with 14 bases between. This CDR3 contains 14 residues. Germline CDR1 LNHDA, CDR2 SQIVND (reference sequence). CDR3 protein: CASSSDTQRYEQYF. The CDR3, as DNA: TGTGCCAGTAGTTCTGACACCCAACGCTACGAGCAGTACTTC.

The V gene is TRBV11-2, the J gene TRBJ2-7; no reliable D call. CDR1 is SGHAT, CDR2 FQNNGV, per germline. CDR3 length: 15 residues. The V end was cut by 1 base, the J end by 0 bases, with 10 bases between. CDR3 in amino acids: CASSLAQLSSYEQYF. CDR3 sequence (DNA): TGTGCCAGCAGCTTAGCTCAACTTAGCTCCTACGAGCAGTACTTC.

The J gene is TRBJ2-7, the V gene TRBV28, with TRBD1 identical over 11 bases. This CDR3 comprises 16 residues. In germline, CDR1 is MDHEN, CDR2 SYDVKM. The trim removed 4 bases at V and 2 bases at J, leaving 7 bases unmatched. CDR3 loop: CASSSRPGQGAYEQYF. The CDR3, as DNA: TGTGCCAGCAGTTCCAGACCGGGACAGGGGGCCTACGAGCAGTACTTC.

CDR3 residues: CASSQDRAYGYTF. CDR3 bases: TGCGCCAGCAGCCAAGATCGAGCTTATGGCTACACCTTC. This chain joins TRBV4-1 and TRBJ1-2; D gene ambiguous. This CDR3 spans 13 amino acids. Germline V CDR1 and CDR2: MGHRA, YSYEKL. Deletions cut 0 bases from V and 5 bases from J, with 7 bases between.